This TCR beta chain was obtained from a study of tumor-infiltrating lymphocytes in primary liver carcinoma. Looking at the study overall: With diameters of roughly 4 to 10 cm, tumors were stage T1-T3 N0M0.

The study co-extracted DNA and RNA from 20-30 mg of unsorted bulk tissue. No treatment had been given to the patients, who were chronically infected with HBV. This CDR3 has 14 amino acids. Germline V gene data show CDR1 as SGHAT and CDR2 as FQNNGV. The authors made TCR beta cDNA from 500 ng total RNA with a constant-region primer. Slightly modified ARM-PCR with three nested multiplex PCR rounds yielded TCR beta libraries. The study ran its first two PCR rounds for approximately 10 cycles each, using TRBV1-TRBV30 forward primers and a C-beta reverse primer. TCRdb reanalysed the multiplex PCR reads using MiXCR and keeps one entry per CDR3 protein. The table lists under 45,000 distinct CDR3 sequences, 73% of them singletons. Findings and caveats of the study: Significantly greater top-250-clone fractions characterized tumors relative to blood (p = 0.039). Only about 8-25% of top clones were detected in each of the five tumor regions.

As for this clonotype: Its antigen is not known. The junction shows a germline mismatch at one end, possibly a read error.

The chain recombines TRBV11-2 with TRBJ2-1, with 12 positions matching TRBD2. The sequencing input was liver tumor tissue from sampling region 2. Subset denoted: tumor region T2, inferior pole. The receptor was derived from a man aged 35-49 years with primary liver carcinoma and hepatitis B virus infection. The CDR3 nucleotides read TGTGTCAGCAGCTTAGATACTAGCGGGAGGTCTCTGTTATTC. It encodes CVSSLDTSGRSLLF.